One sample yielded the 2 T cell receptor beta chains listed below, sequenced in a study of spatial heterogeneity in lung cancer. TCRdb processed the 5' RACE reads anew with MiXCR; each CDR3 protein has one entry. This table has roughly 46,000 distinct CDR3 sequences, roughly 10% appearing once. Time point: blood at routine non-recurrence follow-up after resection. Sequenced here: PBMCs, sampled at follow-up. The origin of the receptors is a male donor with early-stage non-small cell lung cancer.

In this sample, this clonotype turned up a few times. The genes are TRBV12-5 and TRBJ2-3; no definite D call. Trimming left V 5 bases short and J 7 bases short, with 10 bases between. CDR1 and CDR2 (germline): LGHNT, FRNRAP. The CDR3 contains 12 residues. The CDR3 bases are TGTGCTAGTGGTCCCTCGCAGAATACGCAGTATTTT. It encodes CASGPSQNTQYF.

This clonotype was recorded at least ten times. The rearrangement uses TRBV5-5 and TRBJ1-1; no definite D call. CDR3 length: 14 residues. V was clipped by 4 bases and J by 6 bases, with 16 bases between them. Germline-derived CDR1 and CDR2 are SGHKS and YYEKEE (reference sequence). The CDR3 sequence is CASSNGLHGSEAFF. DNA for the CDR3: TGTGCCAGCAGCAATGGTTTGCATGGATCTGAAGCTTTCTTT.